Sequencing of this TCR beta chain was carried out in a study of T cell repertoires in cytomegalovirus infection. From the reads, TCRdb called clonotypes with MiXCR, one entry per CDR3 protein. Found here are a few hundred thousand distinct CDR3 sequences, about 33% of them singletons; the top ten hold under 20%. This clonotype was seen a handful of times. Its antigen is not identified. Germline values: CDR1 SGHAT, CDR2 FQDESV (reference sequence). V gave up 5 bases and J gave up 0 bases; unmatched junction bases: 15. This CDR3 has 20 residues. The V call is TRBV11-1, the J call TRBJ2-1, with 11 bases fitting TRBD2. This sequence was found in a human donor in good health (CMV status not recorded). Some clones in this sample may be carry-over from other donors' samples. The sample in question was cultured PBMCs, obtained from culture after CMV antigen stimulation. CDR3 in amino acids: CASSHRGGLAERFSYNEQFF. The CDR3 DNA reads as TGTGCCAGCAGCCACCGAGGGGGACTAGCGGAAAGATTCTCCTACAATGAGCAGTTCTTC.